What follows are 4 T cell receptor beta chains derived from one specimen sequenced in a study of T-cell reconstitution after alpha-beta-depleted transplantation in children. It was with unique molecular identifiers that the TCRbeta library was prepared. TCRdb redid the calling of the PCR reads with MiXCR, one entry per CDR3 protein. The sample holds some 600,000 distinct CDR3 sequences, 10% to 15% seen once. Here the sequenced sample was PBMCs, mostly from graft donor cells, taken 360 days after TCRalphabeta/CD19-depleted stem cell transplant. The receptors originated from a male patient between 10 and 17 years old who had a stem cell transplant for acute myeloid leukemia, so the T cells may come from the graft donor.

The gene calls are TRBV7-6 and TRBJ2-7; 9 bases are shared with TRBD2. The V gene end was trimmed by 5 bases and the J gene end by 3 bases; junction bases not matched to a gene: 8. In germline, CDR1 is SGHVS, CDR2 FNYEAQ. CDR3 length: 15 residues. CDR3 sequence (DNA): TGTGCCAGCAGCCCGCCGGGCGGGGGGGACTACGAGCAGTACTTC. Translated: CASSPPGGGDYEQYF.

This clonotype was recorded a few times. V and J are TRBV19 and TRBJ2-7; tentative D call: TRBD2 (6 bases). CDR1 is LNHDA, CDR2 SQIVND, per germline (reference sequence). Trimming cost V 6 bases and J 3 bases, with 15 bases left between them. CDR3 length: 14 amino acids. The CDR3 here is CASSPPGLRYEQYF. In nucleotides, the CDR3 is TGTGCCAGTAGCCCTCCGGGACTCCGCTACGAGCAGTACTTC.

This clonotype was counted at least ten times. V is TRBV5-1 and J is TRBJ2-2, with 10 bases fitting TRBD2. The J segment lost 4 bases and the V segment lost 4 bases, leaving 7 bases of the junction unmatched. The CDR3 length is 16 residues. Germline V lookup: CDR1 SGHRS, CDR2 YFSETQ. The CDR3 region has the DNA TGCGCCAGCAGCCCCCAGCTAGCGGGGGTCACCGGGGAGCTGTTTTTT. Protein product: CASSPQLAGVTGELFF.

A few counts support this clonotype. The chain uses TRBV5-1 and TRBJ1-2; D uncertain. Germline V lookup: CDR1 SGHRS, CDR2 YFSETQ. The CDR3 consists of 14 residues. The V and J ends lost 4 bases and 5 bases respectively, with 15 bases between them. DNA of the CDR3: TGCGCCAGCAGCCTTGGATTCCCCGAATATGGCTACACCTTC. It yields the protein CASSLGFPEYGYTF.